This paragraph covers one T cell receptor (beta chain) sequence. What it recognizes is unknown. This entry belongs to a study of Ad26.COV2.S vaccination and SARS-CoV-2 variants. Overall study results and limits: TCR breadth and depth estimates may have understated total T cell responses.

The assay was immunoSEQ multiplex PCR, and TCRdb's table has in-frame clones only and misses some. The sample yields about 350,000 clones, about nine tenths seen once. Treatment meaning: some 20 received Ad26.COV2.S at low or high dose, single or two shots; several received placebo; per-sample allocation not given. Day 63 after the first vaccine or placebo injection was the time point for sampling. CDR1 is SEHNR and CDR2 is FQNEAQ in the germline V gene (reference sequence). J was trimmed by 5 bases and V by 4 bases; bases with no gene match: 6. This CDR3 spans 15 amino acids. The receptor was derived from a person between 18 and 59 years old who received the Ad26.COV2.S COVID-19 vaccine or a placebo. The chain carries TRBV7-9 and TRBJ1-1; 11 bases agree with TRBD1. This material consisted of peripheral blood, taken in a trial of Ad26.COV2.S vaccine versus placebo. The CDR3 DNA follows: TGTGCCAGCAGCTCCCCTGGGACAGGGGGAACTGAAGCTTTCTTT. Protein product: CASSSPGTGGTEAFF.